These 23 T cell receptor beta chains were all obtained from the same sample, sequenced in a study of TIL therapy for anti-PD-1-resistant metastatic lung cancer. Time point reported: pre-treatment sample, taken before nivolumab and TIL therapy. Most excised metastases sampled were pleural nodules or supraclavicular lymph nodes. Sequencing used immunoSEQ v3. Measured with immunoSEQ multiplex PCR; TCRdb has only the in-frame clones, and not every one. In the table there are thousands of clones, under 75% of which are singletons. The sequencing here drew on tumor tissue, taken at baseline. Every receptor here comes from a person between 25 and 80 years old with non-small cell lung cancer.

This clone was observed once. The chain has TRBV18 and TRBJ1-4; D is undetermined. The CDR3 spans 16 residues. From germline, CDR1 is KGHSH and CDR2 LQKENI. Trimming took off 3 bases at V and 5 bases at J, with 16 bases between the two ends. CDR3 sequence (DNA): TGTGCCAGCTCACCGAACCGGATTATTGGGAATGAAAAACTGTTTTTT. It translates to CASSPNRIIGNEKLFF.

The chain couples TRBV28 to TRBJ2-7, with 8 bases matching TRBD1. Looked up from germline, CDR1 is MDHEN and CDR2 is SYDVKM. The CDR3 has 13 residues. Losses at the gene ends were 8 bases for V and 2 bases for J; bases not matched to a gene: 5. The CDR3 region has the DNA TGTGCCAGCCAGGGGGCAGGAACCTACGAGCAGTACTTC. This gives the protein CASQGAGTYEQYF.

The chain employs TRBV5-1 and TRBJ2-6; no reliable D call. This CDR3 is built from 15 residues. CDR1 SGHRS and CDR2 YFSETQ come from the germline V gene. The V end lost 0 bases, the J end lost 0 bases, and 4 bases lay between the germline ends. This CDR3 reads CASSLDGSGANVLTF. In nucleotides, the CDR3 is TGCGCCAGCAGCTTGGACGGCTCTGGGGCCAACGTCCTGACTTTC.

The CDR3 loop reads CASSLAGTGETQYF. DNA for the CDR3: TGTGCCAGCAGCTTAGCTGGGACTGGCGAGACCCAGTACTTC. The V and J genes are TRBV7-2 and TRBJ2-5; TRBD2 is a possible D gene (6 bases). The CDR3 length is 14 residues. The germline CDR1 and CDR2 sequences are SGHTA and FQGNSA. V shed 0 bases and J shed 5 bases, with 10 bases lying between them. The entire variable domain, with the rest obtained from reference TRBV7-2 and TRBJ2-5, is as follows: GAGVSQSPSNKVTEKGKDVELRCDPISGHTALYWYRQSLGQGLEFLIYFQGNSAPDKSGLPSDRFSAERTGGSVSTLTIQRTQQEDSAVYLCASSLAGTGETQYFGPGTRLLVL.

The gene calls are TRBV5-6 and TRBJ2-5, with 8 bases identical to TRBD2. Germline V gives CDR1 SGHDT, CDR2 YYEEEE. With 0 bases clipped from V and 5 bases from J, the junction kept 3 bases outside the gene matches. The CDR3 spans 14 residues. CDR3 region: CASSLAGGPETQYF. In DNA, the CDR3 is TGTGCCAGCAGCTTGGCGGGGGGGCCCGAGACCCAGTACTTC.

V usage is TRBV6-4 and J usage is TRBJ2-3; 12 bases fit TRBD2. Trimming took 4 bases from V and 5 from J; bases not matched to a gene: 7. The CDR3 totals 16 residues. Germline assignment: CDR1 MRHNA and CDR2 SNTAGT. DNA for the CDR3: TGTGCCAGCAGTGTCCTAGCGGGAGGGCCAGTAGATACGCAGTATTTT. Translated: CASSVLAGGPVDTQYF.

The chain combines TRBV19 with TRBJ2-1; D is unclear. CDR3 length: 14 residues. The germline V and J ends were trimmed by 7 bases and 0 bases, with 10 bases remaining between them. Per the germline V gene, CDR1 is LNHDA and CDR2 is SQIVND (reference sequence). CDR3 region: CASNRRSSYNEQFF. Written as DNA, the CDR3 is TGTGCCAGTAATCGGCGGAGCTCCTACAATGAGCAGTTCTTC.

The V and J genes are TRBV7-9 and TRBJ1-5; a possible D gene is TRBD1 (5 bases). Germline CDR1 and CDR2: SEHNR and FQNEAQ (reference sequence). The length of the CDR3 is 15 residues. V lost 6 bases and J 5 bases, leaving 17 bases between the germline ends. CDR3 nucleotide sequence: TGTGCCAGCAGACCCCCGGGAGGGGTGGATCAGCCCCAGCATTTT. Translated: CASRPPGGVDQPQHF.

The chain links TRBV28 to TRBJ2-5; possible D gene TRBD1, 7 bases. Trimming cost V 2 bases and J 2 bases, with 18 bases left between them. The CDR3 sequence is 17 residues long. Germline V gives CDR1 MDHEN, CDR2 SYDVKM. CDR3 in amino acids: CASSLRGGGGGQETQYF. The CDR3, as DNA: TGTGCCAGCAGTTTAAGAGGCGGAGGGGGCGGGCAAGAGACCCAGTACTTC.

The rearrangement links TRBV7-6 to TRBJ2-1; 13 bases line up with TRBD2. This CDR3 is 20 amino acids long. CDR1 and CDR2 (germline): SGHVS, FNYEAQ. With V trimmed by 5 bases and J by 0 bases, 13 bases remained unmatched. The CDR3 region has the DNA TGTGCCAGCAGCGGCAGAAGAGGACTAGCGGGAGAAAGCTCCTACAATGAGCAGTTCTTC. Its protein is CASSGRRGLAGESSYNEQFF.

This clone showed up just once. The V and J genes are TRBV7-9 and TRBJ2-5; 11 positions agree with TRBD1. This CDR3 has 16 residues. Germline V CDR1 and CDR2: SEHNR, FQNEAQ (reference sequence). The V segment lost 1 base and the J segment 1 base; nucleotides outside the gene matches: 2. The CDR3 DNA follows: TGTGCCAGCAGCTTAGATGGGACAGGGGGCCAAGAGACCCAGTACTTC. Protein sequence: CASSLDGTGGQETQYF.

V gene TRBV15 combines with J gene TRBJ2-7; 12 nucleotides line up with TRBD1. This CDR3 has 16 amino acids. Per the germline V gene, CDR1 is LNHNV and CDR2 is YYDKDF (reference sequence). V lost 1 base, J lost 7 bases, and 8 bases stayed unmatched. Here the CDR3 reads CATSRATGQGAREQYF. The DNA of the CDR3 is TGTGCCACCAGCAGAGCAACGGGACAGGGGGCGAGGGAGCAGTACTTC.

This chain connects TRBV5-1 to TRBJ2-1, with 7 positions matching TRBD1. After removal of 5 bases from V and 8 bases from J, the junction contained 10 bases not matched to a gene. Germline CDR1 and CDR2: SGHRS and YFSETQ. The CDR3 runs to 14 residues. For the CDR3, the DNA is TGCGCCAGCAGGGCTATGGGGACAGCCGATGAGCAGTTCTTC. This sequence encodes CASRAMGTADEQFF.

The genes are TRBV5-5 and TRBJ2-2; 7 positions match TRBD2. CDR1 is SGHKS, CDR2 YYEKEE, per germline (reference sequence). This CDR3 is 16 amino acids long. The V segment lost 10 bases and the J segment 1 base; nucleotides outside the gene matches: 13. Written as DNA, the CDR3 is TGTGCCTCCCAGCTTCTCCCGGGGGGGAACACCGGGGAGCTGTTTTTT. This codes for CASQLLPGGNTGELFF.

Here the CDR3 DNA reads TGTGCCAGCAGCTTGGCTGGGGGGTCCGAGCAGTACTTC. As protein: CASSLAGGSEQYF. The chain has TRBV5-5 and TRBJ2-7; the D gene is possibly TRBD2 (6 bases). CDR3 length: 13 amino acids. With 0 bases removed from V and 6 bases from J, the gap between germline ends came to 10 bases. Germline CDR1 and CDR2: SGHKS and YYEKEE (reference sequence).

V gene TRBV19 combines with J gene TRBJ1-4; D is unresolved. This CDR3 has 13 amino acids. Germline lookup yields CDR1 LNHDA and CDR2 SQIVND (reference sequence). Deletions cut 6 bases from V and 0 bases from J, with 5 bases between. The CDR3 DNA sequence: TGTGCCAGTAGGGCGGCAACTAATGAAAAACTGTTTTTT. Translated: CASRAATNEKLFF.

This clone was seen a handful of times. V and J are TRBV6-1 and TRBJ1-6, with 7 bases lining up with TRBD1. The CDR3 loop spans 15 amino acids. Germline trimming cut 2 bases from V and 5 bases from J; bases unmatched to any gene: 3. In germline, CDR1 is MNHNS, CDR2 SASEGT. CDR3 sequence (DNA): TGTGCCAGCAGTGAATCGGGACAGAATAATTCACCCCTCCACTTT. Translation: CASSESGQNNSPLHF.

This chain links TRBV4-3 with TRBJ1-2; TRBD1 might be the D (6 bases). V lost 1 base and J 1 base, leaving 13 bases between the germline ends. Germline values: CDR1 LGHNA, CDR2 YSLEER. The CDR3 sequence is 16 residues long. The CDR3 is CASSQGTDSLNYGYTF. The DNA of the CDR3 is TGCGCCAGCAGCCAAGGGACGGACAGCCTTAACTATGGCTACACCTTC.

The chain uses TRBV19 and TRBJ2-6, with 8 bases aligning to TRBD1. In germline, CDR1 is LNHDA, CDR2 SQIVND (reference sequence). V trimming: 8 bases; J trimming: 6 bases; junction bases outside the gene matches: 9. The CDR3 spans 15 residues. The CDR3 loop is CASQRTGGQANVLTF. The CDR3 coding sequence is TGTGCCAGTCAAAGAACAGGGGGGCAGGCCAACGTCCTGACTTTC.

The table lists this clone with a count of one. The rearrangement joins TRBV27 to TRBJ2-2; D is possibly TRBD1 (5 bases). V shed 3 bases and J shed 6 bases, with 17 bases lying between them. CDR3 length: 16 residues. Germline CDR1 reads MNHEY; CDR2 reads SMNVEV (reference sequence). The DNA for the CDR3 is TGTGCCAGCAGTTTTTATGGGGCCCATGGGCCCGGGGAGCTGTTTTTT. This codes for CASSFYGAHGPGELFF.

The rearrangement uses TRBV5-4 and TRBJ1-1; TRBD1 is a possible D gene (5 bases). The CDR3 contains 14 residues. Trimming removed 3 bases from V and 5 bases from J, with 14 bases in between. Germline V gene data show CDR1 as SGHNT and CDR2 as YYREEE (reference sequence). CDR3 bases: TGTGCCAGCAGCTCTCGGCGGGGGGTAACTGAAGCTTTCTTT. It specifies CASSSRRGVTEAFF.

The J gene is TRBJ2-6, the V gene TRBV2; D uncertain. Germline V gives CDR1 SNHLY, CDR2 FYNNEI. The V gene lost 4 bases and the J gene lost 2 bases, with 9 bases spanning the gap. The CDR3 loop spans 15 amino acids. CDR3 bases: TGTGCCAGCAGTGGTTTGGGAACTGGGGCCAACGTCCTGACTTTC. This translates into CASSGLGTGANVLTF.

The V and J genes are TRBV28 and TRBJ1-2, with a tentative D call TRBD1 (5 bases). Between the trimmed V and J ends, which lost 11 bases and 4 bases, there was a span of 11 bases. The CDR3 length is 11 residues. Germline loops: CDR1 MDHEN, CDR2 SYDVKM. The CDR3 protein is CASGGSYGYTF. CDR3 nucleotide sequence: TGTGCCTCTGGGGGGAGCTATGGCTACACCTTC.